This is a list of T cell receptor beta chains from one sample in a study of patients and donors after allogeneic stem cell transplantation. One entry per CDR3 protein results from TCRdb running MiXCR on the RT-PCR reads. Of roughly 190,000 distinct CDR3 sequences listed, around two fifths are singletons. The sequencing input was blood, either unsorted or a sorted T cell fraction (not recorded which). The receptors were gathered from a human donor who was either an allogeneic HSCT recipient or a stem cell or donor lymphocyte infusion donor (not recorded which). It is not recorded whose cells these are; they may come from a transplant donor. Both conserved end residues are part of each CDR3. A D gene is named only where the DNA matches it firmly. Some rows mark clone size as missing; the rest say once, few, many or name a class of expanded clone.

TRBV10-3	TRBJ1-2	NA	TRBD1	TGTGCCATCAGTGACCCCGGTGAGGACAGGGATAATGGCTACACCTTC	CAISDPGEDRDNGYTF
TRBV29-1	TRBJ2-7	NA	TRBD2	TGCAGCGTTGGCGGGACTAGCGGGAGGGTGAGCTCCTACGAGCAGTACTTC	CSVGGTSGRVSSYEQYF
TRBV12-3/TRBV12-4	TRBJ1-5	few	NA	TGTGCCAGCAGCCCTCGGGGAGAGGGCAATCAGCCCCAGCATTTT	CASSPRGEGNQPQHF
TRBV12-3/TRBV12-4	TRBJ1-1	NA	NA	TGTGCCAGCAGCAGGTTAACTGAAGCTTTCTTT	CASSRLTEAFF
TRBV30	TRBJ2-7	NA	NA	TGTGCCTGGAACCCTCTATGGGGGAGCCCCTCTCGGGAGCAGTACTTC	CAWNPLWGSPSREQYF
TRBV5-5	TRBJ1-1	NA	NA	TGTGCCAGCAGCTGGGATGTGAACACTGAAGCTTTCTTT	CASSWDVNTEAFF
TRBV4-2	TRBJ1-4	NA	NA	TGTGCCAGCAGCCAAGATTGGGCAGGGAGTGAAAAACTGTTTTTT	CASSQDWAGSEKLFF
TRBV7-2	TRBJ1-6	NA	TRBD1	TGTGCCAGCAGTGATAGACAGGGAAATTCACCCCTCCACTTT	CASSDRQGNSPLHF
TRBV27	TRBJ2-6	NA	NA	TGTGCCAGCAGACCCCGGAGGGTCGCTGCGTCTGGGGCCAACGTCCTGACTTTC	CASRPRRVAASGANVLTF
TRBV2	TRBJ1-5	NA	NA	TGTGCCAGCAGTGTGGAGGGTATAGGGGTTCAGCCCCAGCATTTT	CASSVEGIGVQPQHF